This T cell receptor (beta chain) emerged from a study of cytomegalovirus exposure and HLA in healthy donors. J gave up 0 bases and V 1 base, and 7 bases lay outside the gene matches. This CDR3 has 18 residues. The germline V gene encodes CDR1 LNHDA and CDR2 SQIVND (reference sequence). PCR employed 60 Vbeta and 13 Jbeta primers. Method: immunoSEQ multiplex PCR; TCRdb's copy keeps in-frame clones and lacks some. Among about 190,000 clones, roughly 76% were seen once, and the ten largest hold approximately 2%. Material: PBMCs. The origin of this receptor is a woman aged 25 to 39 in good health and CMV-seropositive. The V gene is TRBV19, the J gene TRBJ2-3, with TRBD2 matching over 10 bases. The CDR3 coding sequence is TGTGCCAGTAGTATAGTGGCTAGCGGGGGACCTAGCACAGATACGCAGTATTTT. This gives the protein CASSIVASGGPSTDTQYF.